This TCR beta chain was profiled in a study of blood T cell repertoires in COVID-19. Clones were sequenced by immunoSEQ multiplex PCR, and TCRdb holds only the in-frame ones, with some missing. This table holds around 110,000 clones, over 75% found once. This clone appeared once. The sequencing input was peripheral blood. The clonotype comes from a human donor with active COVID-19. The donor label of this sample is uncertain.

The CDR3: CASSLVSGSTDTQYF. The CDR3, as DNA: TGTGCCAGCAGCTTAGTAAGCGGGAGCACAGATACGCAGTATTTT. The rearrangement joins TRBV7-2 to TRBJ2-3; maybe TRBD2 (6 bases). The CDR3 extends over 15 amino acids. In germline, CDR1 is SGHTA, CDR2 FQGNSA. Trimming removed 1 base at V and 0 bases at J, with 8 bases between.